What follows are 20 T cell receptor beta chains derived from one specimen sequenced in a study of blood T cells in healthy people across ages. With a J-beta primer mix and a sample-barcoded 5' primer, a second PCR ran about 7 to 11 cycles. TCRdb re-called the 5' RACE reads with MiXCR, one entry per CDR3 protein. The data show around 790,000 distinct CDR3 sequences, under 45% seen once. The sample was blood. These TCRs come from a man aged 60 to 69 in good health.

CDR3 residues: CASRGRPYNEQFF. The CDR3 coding sequence is TGTGCCAGCAGGGGCAGGCCCTACAATGAGCAGTTCTTC. The rearrangement uses TRBV28 and TRBJ2-1, with unresolved D. The CDR3 is 13 residues long. V gave up 6 bases and J gave up 2 bases, with 8 bases separating them. Germline assignment: CDR1 MDHEN and CDR2 SYDVKM.

The gene calls are TRBV28 and TRBJ2-4, with D perhaps TRBD1 (6 bases). The CDR3 is 21 residues long. In germline, CDR1 is MDHEN, CDR2 SYDVKM. V lost 4 bases, J lost 1 base, and 29 bases lay in between. CDR3 region: CASSSPGVQGLQQWAKNIQYF. The DNA for the CDR3 is TGTGCCAGCAGTTCCCCCGGGGTACAGGGTTTGCAGCAGTGGGCCAAAAACATTCAGTACTTC.

In its sample, this clonotype was seen a few times. The CDR3 loop is CAATSGGIQGEQFF. In DNA, the CDR3 is TGTGCCGCTACTAGCGGAGGGATACAGGGTGAGCAGTTCTTC. The gene calls are TRBV18 and TRBJ2-1, with 8 bases fitting TRBD2. The CDR3 totals 14 residues. Germline assignment: CDR1 KGHSH and CDR2 LQKENI. V shed 11 bases, J shed 9 bases, and the junction held 15 bases outside the gene matches.

The sample holds one count of this clonotype. At one end, the junction sequence differs from germline, possibly due to a read error. The V and J genes are TRBV3-1 and TRBJ1-3; TRBD1 is a possible D gene (5 bases). Germline V gene data show CDR1 as LGHDT and CDR2 as YNNKEL (reference sequence). The CDR3 spans 16 residues. This CDR3 is CASSQAGTNSGNTTYF. In DNA form, the CDR3 reads TGTGCCAGCAGCCAAGCCGGGACTAACTCTGGAAACACCACATATTTT.

The rearrangement joins TRBV12-3 or TRBV12-4 to TRBJ1-2, with D unclear. The ends were cut back, 6 bases at V and 5 bases at J, with 10 bases in the middle. The CDR3 loop spans 12 amino acids. DNA of the CDR3: TGTGCCAGCAGCCCCAGATCGTATGGCTACACCTTC. Translated, it gives CASSPRSYGYTF.

The chain uses TRBV12-5 and TRBJ2-3; D not certain. Germline CDR1 LGHNT, CDR2 FRNRAP. There are 12 residues in the CDR3. V was clipped by 1 base and J by 6 bases, with 5 bases between them. CDR3: CASGLEGDTQYF. The CDR3, as DNA: TGTGCTAGTGGTTTGGAGGGCGATACGCAGTATTTT.

This clonotype was detected a few times. The J gene is TRBJ2-7, the V gene TRBV20-1, with TRBD1 as a possible D gene (7 bases). This CDR3 is 17 amino acids long. Germline V lookup: CDR1 DFQATT, CDR2 SNEGSKA (reference sequence). V lost 1 base and J lost 10, with 29 bases in between. Here the CDR3 DNA reads TGCAGTGCTAGAGGACCTCGGGGACCGTTAGCGGAGGGGGCCCAGTACTTC. Its protein is CSARGPRGPLAEGAQYF.

There are a few counts of this clonotype. J is TRBJ1-4 and V is TRBV28; the D is unclear. Germline V gives CDR1 MDHEN, CDR2 SYDVKM. Trimming took off 8 bases at V and 4 bases at J, with 8 bases between the two ends. This CDR3 region has 12 residues. The CDR3 DNA reads TGTGCCAGCCGCTCCATTAATGAAAAACTGTTTTTT. It specifies CASRSINEKLFF.

This chain links TRBV5-1 with TRBJ1-2; D is ambiguous. This CDR3 is built from 16 residues. CDR1 and CDR2 from the germline V gene are SGHRS and YFSETQ. The V gene lost 0 bases and the J gene lost 1 base, with 13 bases spanning the gap. DNA of the CDR3: TGCGCCAGCAGCTTGGAGGCCAGCATAGTTAACTATGGCTACACCTTC. Amino acids: CASSLEASIVNYGYTF.

This clonotype was counted between two and nine times. The chain joins TRBV29-1 to TRBJ2-7; the D is unclear. This CDR3 has 12 residues. V shed 4 bases and J shed 2 bases, with 9 bases lying between them. Germline CDR1 reads SQVTM; CDR2 reads ANQGSEA. CDR3 DNA: TGCAGCGTTGGAGATACTACCTACGAGCAGTACTTC. Translation gives CSVGDTTYEQYF.

This clonotype was seen only a few times. The V call is TRBV14, the J call TRBJ1-1, with 9 bases aligning to TRBD1. V was pared by 0 bases and J by 10 bases, with 3 bases of the junction left unmatched. CDR3 length equals 13 residues. Germline V gives CDR1 SGHDN, CDR2 FVKESK. CDR3 bases: TGTGCCAGCAGCCAAGAATGGACAGGGGTAGCTTTCTTT. Translating it yields CASSQEWTGVAFF.

This clonotype was seen a few times. Germline is not matched at one junction end, which may reflect a read error. The rearrangement links TRBV3-1 to TRBJ2-3; TRBD2 matches at 10 bases. CDR1 is LGHDT and CDR2 is YNNKEL in the germline V gene (reference sequence). The CDR3 is 16 residues long. CDR3 in amino acids: CASSQERAGGGDTRYF. The CDR3 nucleotides are TGTGCCAGCAGCCAAGAAAGAGCGGGGGGGGGAGATACGCGGTATTTT.

Note on this clonotype: Germline is not matched at one junction end, which may reflect a read error. The DNA of the CDR3 is TGTGCCAGCAGCTCGTCAGACGGCCGCGAATCTAGCTCCTACAATGAGCCGTACTTC. Protein: CASSSSDGRESSSYNEPYF. V and J are TRBV7-9 and TRBJ2-1; D perhaps matches TRBD2 (5 bases). The CDR3 extends over 19 amino acids. The germline CDR1 and CDR2 sequences are SEHNR and FQNEAQ (reference sequence).

The J gene is TRBJ2-4, the V gene TRBV6-2 or TRBV6-3; D is undetermined. The last part of the DNA fits TRBJ2-7 better; the J call may be wrong. The CDR3 covers 11 residues. Germline V CDR1 and CDR2: MNHEY, SVGEGT. CDR3 residues: CARNNTYEQYF. The DNA of the CDR3 is TGTGCCAGGAACAATACCTACGAGCAGTACTTC.

V usage is TRBV28 and J usage is TRBJ2-7; D gene ambiguous. The CDR3 runs 13 residues. V was trimmed by 7 bases and J by 0 bases, leaving 10 bases between them. CDR1 is MDHEN, CDR2 SYDVKM, per germline. The CDR3 protein is CASKVDSSYEQYF. The CDR3 DNA sequence: TGTGCCAGCAAGGTGGATTCCTCCTACGAGCAGTACTTC. Full variable domain (rest looked up from reference TRBV28 and TRBJ2-7): DVKVTQSSRYLVKRTGEKVFLECVQDMDHENMFWYRQDPGLGLRLIYFSYDVKMKEKGDIPEGYSVSREKKERFSLILESASTNQTSMYLCASKVDSSYEQYFGPGTRLTVT.

The chain couples TRBV27 to TRBJ2-3; D ambiguous. The CDR3 sequence is 13 residues long. The germline V gene encodes CDR1 MNHEY and CDR2 SMNVEV (reference sequence). Trimming removed 1 base from V and 5 bases from J, with 7 bases in between. In nucleotides, the CDR3 is TGTGCCAGCAGTTTATGGTCAGGAGATACGCAGTATTTT. Translated, it gives CASSLWSGDTQYF.

A few counts support this clonotype. The chain joins TRBV14 to TRBJ2-7; D remains ambiguous. This CDR3 contains 15 residues. Germline V gene lookup returns CDR1 SGHDN and CDR2 FVKESK. V was clipped by 4 bases and J by 7 bases, with 20 bases between them. CDR3 in amino acids: CASSLGGTLRMEQYF. Written as DNA, the CDR3 is TGTGCCAGCAGCCTCGGTGGCACACTGAGGATGGAGCAGTACTTC.

V is TRBV12-3 or TRBV12-4 and J is TRBJ2-1; a weak D match, TRBD2 (5 bases). The CDR3 is made up of 15 amino acids. V gave up 3 bases and J gave up 0 bases, with 9 bases separating them. CDR3 nucleotide sequence: TGTGCCAGCAGTTTCAGCACTAGCTCCTACAATGAGCAGTTCTTC. Its protein product is CASSFSTSSYNEQFF.

The chain combines TRBV4-1 with TRBJ2-5; no clear D gene. CDR3 length equals 15 residues. Germline V gives CDR1 MGHRA, CDR2 YSYEKL. V dropped 1 base and J dropped 2 bases, with 11 bases sitting between them. CDR3 amino acids: CASSQGTRIQETQYF. The CDR3 DNA reads TGCGCCAGCAGCCAAGGGACCCGAATACAAGAGACCCAGTACTTC.

Worth noting for this clonotype: The junction departs from germline at one end; a sequencing error may be responsible. The J gene is TRBJ1-2, the V gene TRBV12-3 or TRBV12-4, with TRBD1 matching 8 bases. The CDR3 runs to 17 residues. The CDR3, as DNA: TGTGCCGGCAGCCCACTCTCCAAAGGACAGGGAGGGGGTGGCTACACCTTC. Translated, it gives CAGSPLSKGQGGGGYTF.